The present entry profiles one T cell receptor beta chain with its context. The sample belongs to a study of blood T cells in healthy people across ages. The V end lost 3 bases, the J end lost 3 bases, and 14 bases lay between the germline ends. Germline V lookup: CDR1 LNHDA, CDR2 SQIVND (reference sequence). CDR3 size: 15 residues. The use of a sample-barcoded 5' primer and a J-beta primer mix characterized a second PCR of roughly 6 to 11 cycles. Using its own MiXCR run on the 5' RACE reads, TCRdb lists one record per CDR3 protein. The table records just under 900,000 distinct CDR3 sequences, less than 35% of them present only once.

V and J are TRBV19 and TRBJ1-2; D is ambiguous. The sequencing sample was made of blood. This clonotype was sampled from a woman aged 80 or over in good health. The CDR3 DNA reads as TGTGCCAGTAGTATCCCGGGAGGCTTCGACTATGGCTACACCTTC. Its protein is CASSIPGGFDYGYTF.